Listed here are 17 T cell receptor beta chains from one sample, sequenced in a study of cytomegalovirus exposure and HLA in healthy donors. PCR was performed using 60 Vbeta and 13 Jbeta primers. Data came from immunoSEQ multiplex PCR; TCRdb stores just in-frame clones and leaves some out. The sample shows approximately 140,000 clones, about 82% of them seen only once. Sequencing was done on a sample of PBMCs. The receptors come from a boy younger than 18 in good health and CMV-seronegative.

V usage is TRBV7-9 and J usage is TRBJ2-5; 9 bases agree with TRBD2. Germline CDR1 and CDR2: SEHNR and FQNEAQ (reference sequence). Trimming took 1 base from V and 3 from J; bases not matched to a gene: 6. The CDR3 spans 16 residues. CDR3 DNA: TGTGCCAGCAGCTTAGTCGGGGTAGCGGGAGAAGAGACCCAGTACTTC. Translating it yields CASSLVGVAGEETQYF.

The J gene is TRBJ2-7, the V gene TRBV11-2; 8 bases line up with TRBD2. CDR1 is SGHAT, CDR2 FQNNGV, per germline. The ends lost 7 bases at V and 0 bases at J; junction bases unmatched: 8. This CDR3 has 15 amino acids. CDR3 sequence: CASTIISGASYEQYF. The DNA for the CDR3 is TGTGCCAGCACCATCATTAGCGGGGCCTCCTACGAGCAGTACTTC.

The chain is built from TRBV11-2 and TRBJ2-7; D is possibly TRBD2 (6 bases). The CDR3 sequence is 13 residues long. Germline CDR1 is SGHAT and CDR2 is FQNNGV. V gave up 6 bases and J gave up 3 bases, with 12 bases separating them. CDR3 protein: CASRRVGGYEQYF. CDR3 DNA sequence: TGTGCCAGCAGGAGGGTCGGGGGCTACGAGCAGTACTTC. The whole variable domain, remainder taken from reference TRBV11-2 and TRBJ2-7, is EAGVAQSPRYKIIEKRQSVAFWCNPISGHATLYWYQQILGQGPKLLIQFQNNGVVDDSQLPKDRFSAERLKGVDSTLKIQPAKLEDSAVYLCASRRVGGYEQYFGPGTRLTVT.

The rearrangement joins TRBV4-2 to TRBJ2-1; D remains ambiguous. V dropped 1 base and J dropped 0 bases, with 7 bases sitting between them. Germline-derived CDR1 and CDR2 are LGHNA and YNFKEQ. The CDR3 consists of 15 residues. DNA of the CDR3: TGTGCCAGCAGCCAAGCGGAGAGCTCCTACAATGAGCAGTTCTTC. It specifies CASSQAESSYNEQFF.

The V call is TRBV6-5, the J call TRBJ2-1, with 8 nucleotides matching TRBD2. The germline V gene has CDR1 MNHEY and CDR2 SVGAGI. The trim removed 6 bases at V and 7 bases at J, leaving 8 bases unmatched. This CDR3 spans 14 amino acids. CDR3 loop: CASSKSGSLNEQFF. The CDR3 DNA follows: TGTGCCAGCAGCAAAAGCGGGAGTTTAAATGAGCAGTTCTTC.

The chain carries TRBV7-9 and TRBJ1-1; D unclear. CDR3 length: 14 amino acids. CDR1 and CDR2 (germline): SEHNR, FQNEAQ (reference sequence). V was pared by 5 bases and J by 7 bases, with 17 bases between. The CDR3 bases are TGTGCCAGCAGCCCTCCGGGGAACGAGGATGAAGCTTTCTTT. This gives the protein CASSPPGNEDEAFF. The variable domain in full, with the rest retrieved from reference TRBV7-9 and TRBJ1-1, is DTGVSQNPRHKITKRGQNVTFRCDPISEHNRLYWYRQTLGQGPEFLTYFQNEAQLEKSRLLSDRFSAERPKGSFSTLEIQRTEQGDSAMYLCASSPPGNEDEAFFGQGTRLTVV.

The chain combines TRBV18 with TRBJ1-2; tentatively, D is TRBD1 (6 bases). The CDR3 consists of 16 residues. CDR1 is KGHSH and CDR2 is LQKENI in the germline V gene. With 6 bases removed from V and 2 bases from J, the gap between germline ends came to 19 bases. CDR3 in DNA: TGTGCCAGCTCCGGCCAGGGGTTGGAGAGCAACTATGGCTACACCTTC. This codes for CASSGQGLESNYGYTF.

V is TRBV9 and J is TRBJ1-5; no clear D gene. V was shortened by 5 bases and J by 8 bases, with 8 bases between the two germline ends. Germline V gives CDR1 SGDLS, CDR2 YYNGEE. CDR3 length: 11 amino acids. For the CDR3, the DNA is TGTGCCAGCAGAATCCCCGAGCCCCAGCATTTT. This gives the protein CASRIPEPQHF.

The genes are TRBV30 and TRBJ2-1; 10 nucleotides line up with TRBD1. Germline lookup yields CDR1 GTSNPN and CDR2 SVGIG (reference sequence). This CDR3 has 16 residues. V shed 3 bases, J shed 8 bases, and the junction held 13 bases outside the gene matches. Here the CDR3 reads CAWRAPGTGVGHEQFF. CDR3 nucleotide sequence: TGTGCCTGGAGGGCCCCCGGGACAGGGGTTGGGCATGAGCAGTTCTTC. Full variable domain (missing parts from reference TRBV30 and TRBJ2-1): SQTIHQWPATLVQPVGSPLSLECTVEGTSNPNLYWYRQAAGRGLQLLFYSVGIGQISSEVPQNLSASRPQDRQFILSSKKLLLSDSGFYLCAWRAPGTGVGHEQFFGPGTRLTVL.

This clone has just one count. The chain uses TRBV7-8 and TRBJ2-7; D is perhaps TRBD2 (6 bases). This CDR3 region has 13 residues. V lost 8 bases and J lost 5, with 16 bases in between. The germline V gene has CDR1 SGHVS and CDR2 FQNEAQ. The CDR3 reads CASRRAGIDEQYF. Here the CDR3 DNA reads TGTGCCAGCCGAAGGGCGGGGATCGACGAGCAGTACTTC.

This clone came up a few times. This sequence joins TRBV11-3 and TRBJ2-5, with 12 bases identical to TRBD1. The CDR3 loop spans 15 amino acids. Germline CDR1 reads SGHNT; CDR2 reads YENEEA. V trimming: 5 bases; J trimming: 5 bases; junction bases outside the gene matches: 6. The CDR3 here is CASSKGQGARETQYF. The CDR3 DNA reads as TGTGCCAGCAGCAAGGGACAGGGGGCTAGGGAGACCCAGTACTTC.

The gene calls are TRBV4-2 and TRBJ2-1, with D maybe TRBD2 (5 bases). V was trimmed by 1 base and J by 0 bases, leaving 13 bases between them. In germline, CDR1 is LGHNA, CDR2 YNFKEQ. The CDR3 is 17 amino acids. CDR3 nucleotide sequence: TGTGCCAGCAGCCAAGGGTATCAGCGGCTCTCCTACAATGAGCAGTTCTTC. Translated: CASSQGYQRLSYNEQFF.

V is TRBV30 and J is TRBJ1-5; 7 positions match TRBD1. The CDR3 totals 13 residues. CDR1 GTSNPN and CDR2 SVGIG come from the germline V gene (reference sequence). Trimming removed 5 bases from V and 3 bases from J; junction bases left unmatched: 4. The CDR3 sequence is CAWQGVPNQPQHF. CDR3 in DNA: TGTGCCTGGCAGGGGGTTCCCAATCAGCCCCAGCATTTT.

The chain carries TRBV29-1 and TRBJ2-5; D remains ambiguous. The CDR3 loop spans 14 amino acids. V was trimmed by 1 base and J by 5 bases, leaving 14 bases between them. CDR1 is SQVTM, CDR2 ANQGSEA, per germline. Here the CDR3 DNA reads TGCAGCGTTGAAGGGTTAGCCGTGGAGGAGACCCAGTACTTC. Translating gives CSVEGLAVEETQYF.

V gene TRBV19 combines with J gene TRBJ1-2, with D possibly being TRBD1 (6 bases). Germline CDR1 reads LNHDA; CDR2 reads SQIVND (reference sequence). V gave up 5 bases and J gave up 8 bases, with 21 bases separating them. The CDR3 has 15 residues. CDR3 nucleotides: TGTGCCAGTAGTCCAGACATGATTACAGGGTTCGGCTACACCTTC. It translates to CASSPDMITGFGYTF. Supplemented by reference TRBV19 and TRBJ1-2, the full variable domain reads DGGITQSPKYLFRKEGQNVTLSCEQNLNHDAMYWYRQDPGQGLRLIYYSQIVNDFQKGDIAEGYSVSREKKESFPLTVTSAQKNPTAFYLCASSPDMITGFGYTFGSGTRLTVV.

J is TRBJ2-5 and V is TRBV29-1; 9 nucleotides match TRBD1. The V gene end was trimmed by 3 bases and the J gene end by 6 bases; junction bases not matched to a gene: 8. The CDR3 loop spans 14 amino acids. CDR1 and CDR2 from the germline V gene are SQVTM and ANQGSEA. CDR3 DNA sequence: TGCAGCGTTGAGGACAGGGGAATGGTAAAGACCCAGTACTTC. It specifies CSVEDRGMVKTQYF.

The rearrangement uses TRBV7-2 and TRBJ1-1, with a possible D match to TRBD1 (5 bases). The V and J ends lost 3 bases and 0 bases respectively, with 11 bases between them. Germline lookup yields CDR1 SGHTA and CDR2 FQGNSA. This CDR3 spans 15 amino acids. In DNA, the CDR3 is TGTGCCAGCAGCTTTCCTGACAGACTGAACACTGAAGCTTTCTTT. Amino acid sequence: CASSFPDRLNTEAFF.